One sample yielded the 17 T cell receptor beta chains listed below, sequenced in a study of blood T cell repertoires in COVID-19. TCRdb keeps only in-frame clones here, not all; method: immunoSEQ multiplex PCR. The data contain hundreds of thousands of clones, around 87% of them singletons. Source material: peripheral blood. All receptors derive from a middle-aged woman who had recovered from COVID-19.

This chain joins TRBV6-5 and TRBJ1-4, with no clear D. Germline V CDR1 and CDR2: MNHEY, SVGAGI. V was trimmed by 1 base and J by 8 bases, leaving 11 bases between them. The CDR3 is 14 amino acids. The CDR3 region is CASSYLGGGEKLFF. CDR3 DNA: TGTGCCAGCAGTTACTTAGGAGGAGGCGAAAAACTGTTTTTT.

The chain has TRBV4-3 and TRBJ1-1; 8 bases are shared with TRBD1. The germline CDR1 and CDR2 sequences are LGHNA and YSLEER. The CDR3 runs 17 residues. The ends lost 0 bases at V and 6 bases at J; junction bases unmatched: 12. CDR3 amino acids: CASSQDWSDRAVSEAFF. In nucleotides, the CDR3 is TGCGCCAGCAGCCAAGATTGGTCGGACAGGGCTGTGTCTGAAGCTTTCTTT.

V usage is TRBV4-1 and J usage is TRBJ1-1; the D gene is possibly TRBD1 (5 bases). Trimming took off 0 bases at V and 5 bases at J, with 13 bases between the two ends. CDR1 is MGHRA and CDR2 is YSYEKL in the germline V gene. The CDR3 sequence is 15 residues long. In DNA form, the CDR3 reads TGCGCCAGCAGCCAAGATTTTCGGGGGGGGACTGAAGCTTTCTTT. This translates into CASSQDFRGGTEAFF.

The V and J genes are TRBV19 and TRBJ1-2; D gene ambiguous. From germline, CDR1 is LNHDA and CDR2 SQIVND (reference sequence). The CDR3 length is 14 residues. The V end was cut by 9 bases, the J end by 8 bases, with 22 bases between. The DNA of the CDR3 is TGTGCCAGCAACCCTCCCGGACTGCTCGGGGGCTACACCTTC. It codes for CASNPPGLLGGYTF.

This rearrangement joins TRBV13 to TRBJ2-7; tentative D call: TRBD2 (6 bases). This CDR3 comprises 15 residues. Per the germline V gene, CDR1 is PRHDT and CDR2 is FYEKMQ (reference sequence). V was shortened by 2 bases and J by 6 bases, with 17 bases between the two germline ends. The CDR3 DNA sequence: TGTGCCAGCAGCTTATCATCCCTGGCGGGGCTCGAGCAGTACTTC. Encoded protein: CASSLSSLAGLEQYF.

This clone showed up just once. The rearrangement joins TRBV4-3 to TRBJ1-5, with D unclear. CDR1 is LGHNA, CDR2 YSLEER, per germline. This CDR3 region has 15 residues. Deletions cut 0 bases from V and 2 bases from J, with 8 bases between. The CDR3, as DNA: TGCGCCAGCAGCCAAGATCCGTCAGGCAATCAGCCCCAGCATTTT. It translates to CASSQDPSGNQPQHF.

V gene TRBV13 combines with J gene TRBJ1-2; TRBD1 is a possible D gene (6 bases). With 2 bases removed from V and 3 bases from J, the gap between germline ends came to 10 bases. The CDR3 contains 14 residues. Germline V gene lookup returns CDR1 PRHDT and CDR2 FYEKMQ (reference sequence). CDR3: CASSLLGADYGYTF. For the CDR3, the DNA is TGTGCCAGCAGCTTATTGGGGGCAGACTATGGCTACACCTTC.

The chain couples TRBV10-3 to TRBJ1-1; 9 bases agree with TRBD1. The germline CDR1 and CDR2 sequences are ENHRY and SYGVKD. The CDR3 is made up of 15 amino acids. J gave up 1 base and V 1 base, and 1 base lay outside the gene matches. Here the CDR3 DNA reads TGTGCCATCAGTGAGTTGGACAGGGGGAACACTGAAGCTTTCTTT. Its protein is CAISELDRGNTEAFF.

The chain couples TRBV2 to TRBJ1-5; D might be TRBD1 (6 bases). The CDR3 covers 16 residues. CDR1 is SNHLY and CDR2 is FYNNEI in the germline V gene. The V and J ends lost 6 bases and 0 bases respectively, with 15 bases between them. This CDR3 reads CASSAGTSHSNQPQHF. The CDR3 nucleotides read TGTGCCAGCAGCGCCGGGACAAGTCATAGCAATCAGCCCCAGCATTTT.

The chain has TRBV23-1 and TRBJ1-2; 9 nucleotides line up with TRBD1. TRBV23-1 is sorted into the ORF group, with uncertain function. V trimming: 4 bases; J trimming: 4 bases; junction bases outside the gene matches: 13. This CDR3 has 17 residues. For the CDR3, the DNA is TGCGCCAGCAGTCCTGAATTCCGACAGGGGGTTACCTATGGCTACACCTTC. Protein: CASSPEFRQGVTYGYTF.

This rearrangement joins TRBV5-4 to TRBJ1-2; possibly TRBD1 for D (6 bases). V shed 4 bases and J shed 5 bases, with 12 bases lying between them. The CDR3 contains 13 residues. Germline V gives CDR1 SGHNT, CDR2 YYREEE (reference sequence). The CDR3 here is CASSPGGGYGYTF. CDR3 DNA sequence: TGTGCCAGCAGCCCGGGGGGCGGTTATGGCTACACCTTC.

This chain uses TRBV7-3 with TRBJ1-6; D not certain. CDR1 and CDR2 (germline): SGHTA, FQGTGA. The CDR3 has 13 amino acids. The germline V and J ends were trimmed by 5 bases and 10 bases, with 12 bases remaining between them. CDR3 region: CASSPDGGSPLHF. CDR3 nucleotide sequence: TGTGCCAGCAGCCCAGACGGAGGATCACCCCTCCACTTT.

The chain recombines TRBV7-3 with TRBJ2-3, with 10 bases fitting TRBD2. This CDR3 is built from 16 residues. Germline CDR1 reads SGHTA; CDR2 reads FQGTGA. J was trimmed by 1 base and V by 3 bases; bases with no gene match: 4. The CDR3 DNA follows: TGTGCCAGCAGCTTTCTAGCGGGGGTTGGCACAGATACGCAGTATTTT. Translation: CASSFLAGVGTDTQYF.

The gene calls are TRBV9 and TRBJ1-3, with 7 bases identical to TRBD1. With 3 bases clipped from V and 0 bases from J, the junction kept 9 bases outside the gene matches. CDR3 length: 17 amino acids. Germline V gene data show CDR1 as SGDLS and CDR2 as YYNGEE. CDR3 bases: TGTGCCAGCAGCGGACAGGGAGGCCTCCTCTCTGGAAACACCATATATTTT. Its translation is CASSGQGGLLSGNTIYF.

The V call is TRBV10-2, the J call TRBJ2-1; D is perhaps TRBD1 (6 bases). Trimming left V 6 bases short and J 7 bases short, with 22 bases between. Germline loops: CDR1 WSHSY, CDR2 SAAADI. CDR3 length: 16 residues. This CDR3 reads CASSTTQGSEGNEQFF. In nucleotides, the CDR3 is TGCGCCAGCAGCACTACGCAGGGGTCCGAAGGGAATGAGCAGTTCTTC.

The chain joins TRBV5-1 to TRBJ1-4, with D unresolved. Trimming cost V 3 bases and J 8 bases, with 17 bases left between them. There are 15 residues in the CDR3. Per germline, CDR1 SGHRS and CDR2 YFSETQ. As DNA, the CDR3 is TGCGCCAGCAGCTATGACTCTCCCGCTCAGGAAAAACTGTTTTTT. Its translation is CASSYDSPAQEKLFF.

This sequence joins TRBV4-3 and TRBJ2-2, with a weak D call TRBD2 (6 bases). V shed 4 bases and J shed 0 bases, with 9 bases lying between them. Germline lookup yields CDR1 LGHNA and CDR2 YSLEER. The length of the CDR3 is 15 residues. The CDR3 loop reads CASSRGLANTGELFF. CDR3 nucleotide sequence: TGCGCCAGCAGCCGGGGACTGGCGAACACCGGGGAGCTGTTTTTT.